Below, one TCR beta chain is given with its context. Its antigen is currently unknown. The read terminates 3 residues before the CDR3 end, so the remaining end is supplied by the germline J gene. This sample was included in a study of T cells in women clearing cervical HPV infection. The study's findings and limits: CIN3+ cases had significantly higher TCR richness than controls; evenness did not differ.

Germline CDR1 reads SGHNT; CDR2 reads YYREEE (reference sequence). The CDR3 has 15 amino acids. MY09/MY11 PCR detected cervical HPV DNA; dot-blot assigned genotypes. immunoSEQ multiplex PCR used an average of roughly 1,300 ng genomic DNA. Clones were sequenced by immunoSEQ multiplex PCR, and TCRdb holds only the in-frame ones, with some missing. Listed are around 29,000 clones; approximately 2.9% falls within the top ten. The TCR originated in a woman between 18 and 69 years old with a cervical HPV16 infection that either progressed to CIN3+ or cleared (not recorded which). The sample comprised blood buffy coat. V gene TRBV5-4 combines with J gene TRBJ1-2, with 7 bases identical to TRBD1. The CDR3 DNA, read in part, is TGTGCCAGCAGCTTTATATCAGGACAGGCCTTAGGC. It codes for CASSFISGQALG. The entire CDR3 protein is CASSFISGQALGYTF.